This T cell receptor beta chain was recorded in a study of graft-versus-host responses after intestinal transplantation. On the study more broadly: The study gave all recipients anti-thymocyte globulin induction, then tacrolimus and steroids for about 3 years.

The germline CDR1 and CDR2 sequences are MNHEY and SMNVEV (reference sequence). The CDR3 is made up of 20 amino acids. V shed 0 bases, J shed 2 bases, and the junction held 18 bases outside the gene matches. Tissue from the graft was processed to free its intraepithelial and lamina propria lymphocytes. Data came from immunoSEQ multiplex PCR; TCRdb stores just in-frame clones and leaves some out. This sample carries about 5,600 clones, under 80% of them seen once, and the ten largest clones take 5.5% to 7%. The clonotype was recovered from a human patient who received an intestinal transplant, so some T cells may come from the graft donor. The source was ileum tissue, collected roughly 32 weeks after intestinal transplant. This chain links TRBV27 with TRBJ1-1, with 7 bases that match TRBD1. CDR3 DNA: TGTGCCAGCAGTTTATCCCCGGGTCAGGGGGGATATGGATCCAACACTGAAGCTTTCTTT. This encodes CASSLSPGQGGYGSNTEAFF.